Shown below are 28 T cell receptor beta chains from a single sample sequenced in a study of blood T cell repertoires in COVID-19. The assay was immunoSEQ multiplex PCR, and TCRdb's table has in-frame clones only and misses some. The sample carries about 21,000 clones, around four fifths recorded once. Sample: peripheral blood. The origin of the receptors is a human donor in a cohort sampled during active COVID-19.

This clone came up once. This chain links TRBV9 with TRBJ2-1; 13 bases match TRBD2. Germline values: CDR1 SGDLS, CDR2 YYNGEE. Trimming took 4 bases from V and 10 from J; bases not matched to a gene: 5. The CDR3 is made up of 14 amino acids. The CDR3 sequence is CASSPRTSGGEQFF. In DNA form, the CDR3 reads TGTGCCAGCAGCCCTCGGACTAGCGGGGGAGAGCAGTTCTTC. The entire variable domain, with the rest obtained from reference TRBV9 and TRBJ2-1, is as follows: DSGVTQTPKHLITATGQRVTLRCSPRSGDLSVYWYQQSLDQGLQFLIQYYNGEERAKGNILERFSAQQFPDLHSELNLSSLELGDSALYFCASSPRTSGGEQFFGPGTRLTVL.

This CDR3 is CASSQGGESGNTIYF. The DNA for the CDR3 is TGTGCCAGCAGCCAAGGGGGGGAGTCCGGAAACACCATATATTTT. The genes are TRBV3-1 (or the pseudogene TRBV3-2) and TRBJ1-3; tentative D call: TRBD1 (5 bases). V was shortened by 1 base and J by 4 bases, with 11 bases between the two germline ends. Germline CDR1 LGHDT, CDR2 YNNKEL (reference sequence). This CDR3 has 15 residues.

As for this clone: Compared with germline, one end of the junction differs, possibly owing to a read error. The CDR3, as DNA: TGTGCCAGCAGCCTAACCGGGACAGGGAACGCCGGGGAGCTGTTTTTT. Amino acid sequence: CASSLTGTGNAGELFF. The chain combines TRBV3-1 (or the pseudogene TRBV3-2) with TRBJ2-2, with TRBD1 matching 9 bases. The CDR3 has 16 residues. Looked up from germline, CDR1 is LGHDT and CDR2 is YNNKEL (reference sequence).

The chain carries TRBV7-9 and TRBJ1-2; D may be TRBD1 (5 bases). The CDR3 extends over 14 amino acids. The V gene lost 0 bases and the J gene lost 7 bases, with 12 bases spanning the gap. CDR1 is SEHNR, CDR2 FQNEAQ, per germline (reference sequence). CDR3 residues: CASSLARGDIGYTF. In DNA, the CDR3 is TGTGCCAGCAGCTTAGCGCGGGGGGATATTGGCTACACCTTC.

The CDR3, as DNA: TGTGCCAGCAGCCCAACATTAACAGGGGCCAACGAGCAGTACTTC. Amino acids: CASSPTLTGANEQYF. This sequence joins TRBV4-2 and TRBJ2-7; 7 bases match TRBD1. Germline CDR1 is LGHNA and CDR2 is YNFKEQ. The length of the CDR3 is 15 residues. The V and J ends lost 4 bases and 5 bases, in that order; junction bases with no gene match: 11.

The J gene is TRBJ2-2, the V gene TRBV2; 10 bases are shared with TRBD2. Germline CDR1 reads SNHLY; CDR2 reads FYNNEI. The CDR3 has 14 amino acids. V shed 7 bases, J shed 7 bases, and the junction held 6 bases outside the gene matches. The DNA of the CDR3 is TGTGCCAGCAAAAATAGGACTAGCGGCGGGGAGCTGTTTTTT. Translating gives CASKNRTSGGELFF. Based on the CDR3 plus reference TRBV2 and TRBJ2-2, the full variable domain is EPEVTQTPSHQVTQMGQEVILRCVPISNHLYFYWYRQILGQKVEFLVSFYNNEISEKSEIFDDQFSVERPDGSNFTLKIRSTKLEDSAMYFCASKNRTSGGELFFGEGSRLTVL.

J is TRBJ2-6 and V is TRBV7-8, with D maybe TRBD1 (5 bases). This CDR3 is 15 amino acids long. Trimming stripped 1 base from V and 3 bases from J, with 7 bases between. In germline, CDR1 is SGHVS, CDR2 FQNEAQ. Written as DNA, the CDR3 is TGTGCCAGCAGCTTAGGACAGTATGGGGCCAACGTCCTGACTTTC. Translation: CASSLGQYGANVLTF.

The rearrangement uses TRBV2 and TRBJ2-4; perhaps TRBD1 as D (5 bases). Between the trimmed V and J ends, which lost 6 bases and 2 bases, there was a span of 14 bases. The CDR3 sequence is 15 residues long. In germline, CDR1 is SNHLY, CDR2 FYNNEI. The CDR3 sequence: CASSVTAYSKNIQYF. The CDR3 bases are TGTGCCAGCAGCGTGACAGCTTATTCCAAAAACATTCAGTACTTC.

The chain is built from TRBV12-5 and TRBJ2-3; 8 bases fit TRBD2. The CDR3 runs 13 residues. The germline V gene encodes CDR1 LGHNT and CDR2 FRNRAP. The CDR3: CALKRGGADTQYF. The CDR3 DNA is TGTGCCCTAAAACGGGGGGGGGCAGATACGCAGTATTTT.

J is TRBJ1-2 and V is TRBV18; D is possibly TRBD1 (5 bases). V was shortened by 5 bases and J by 4 bases, with 17 bases between the two germline ends. Germline V lookup: CDR1 KGHSH, CDR2 LQKENI. CDR3 size: 15 residues. The DNA of the CDR3 is TGTGCCAGCTCATCACAGAGTCAGGGAGGCTATGGCTACACCTTC. Its translation: CASSSQSQGGYGYTF.

The V gene is TRBV9, the J gene TRBJ1-1; 10 nucleotides match TRBD1. Trimming at V came to 4 bases and at J to 11 bases, leaving 8 bases not matched to a gene. Germline V gives CDR1 SGDLS, CDR2 YYNGEE. CDR3 length: 13 amino acids. CDR3 coding DNA: TGTGCCAGCAGCCGACAGGGGGCCGACACTGCTTTCTTT. Translating gives CASSRQGADTAFF.

This clone was seen more than once but under ten times. The chain uses TRBV4-2 and TRBJ2-3, with 7 bases lining up with TRBD2. This CDR3 has 14 residues. Germline V gene lookup returns CDR1 LGHNA and CDR2 YNFKEQ. J was trimmed by 3 bases and V by 5 bases; bases with no gene match: 5. The CDR3 region is CASSETSRTDTQYF. The DNA for the CDR3 is TGTGCCAGCAGCGAGACTAGCAGGACAGATACGCAGTATTTT.

This rearrangement joins TRBV28 to TRBJ1-1, with D unclear. The V and J ends lost 6 bases and 1 base respectively, with 12 bases between them. This CDR3 comprises 14 residues. Germline CDR1 reads MDHEN; CDR2 reads SYDVKM. The CDR3 region has the DNA TGTGCCAGCAGCCGACTGGATGGGAACACTGAAGCTTTCTTT. It is translated as CASSRLDGNTEAFF. Full variable domain (remainder filled in from reference TRBV28 and TRBJ1-1): DVKVTQSSRYLVKRTGEKVFLECVQDMDHENMFWYRQDPGLGLRLIYFSYDVKMKEKGDIPEGYSVSREKKERFSLILESASTNQTSMYLCASSRLDGNTEAFFGQGTRLTVV.

The V and J genes are TRBV7-9 and TRBJ2-7; 8 nucleotides agree with TRBD1. V lost 5 bases to trimming and J lost 7 bases; unmatched junction nucleotides: 10. Germline-derived CDR1 and CDR2 are SEHNR and FQNEAQ (reference sequence). This CDR3 contains 14 residues. CDR3 residues: CASSHQGAMDEQYF. In DNA, the CDR3 is TGTGCCAGCAGCCACCAGGGGGCCATGGATGAGCAGTACTTC.

This clone was recorded a few times. The CDR3 sequence is CASSNRGMANQPQHF. In nucleotides, the CDR3 is TGTGCCAGCTCTAACAGGGGAATGGCCAATCAGCCCCAGCATTTT. The rearrangement links TRBV18 to TRBJ1-5; 7 nucleotides line up with TRBD1. After removal of 6 bases from V and 3 bases from J, the junction contained 8 bases not matched to a gene. Germline V gene sequence: CDR1 KGHSH, CDR2 LQKENI. There are 15 residues in the CDR3.

The chain is built from TRBV30 and TRBJ2-5; 9 bases align to TRBD1. The CDR3 has 15 residues. CDR1 GTSNPN and CDR2 SVGIG come from the germline V gene (reference sequence). The V gene end was trimmed by 2 bases and the J gene end by 5 bases; junction bases not matched to a gene: 9. The CDR3 loop reads CAWSLPGQGLETQYF. In nucleotides, the CDR3 is TGTGCCTGGAGTCTACCGGGACAGGGCTTGGAGACCCAGTACTTC.

As for this clone: One end of the junction varies from germline; a read error may be responsible. The rearrangement joins TRBV13 to TRBJ1-6, with D unclear. Germline lookup yields CDR1 PRHDT and CDR2 FYEKMQ (reference sequence). The CDR3 sequence is 17 residues long. The CDR3 sequence is CASSLSPLGRINSSLHF. CDR3 nucleotides: TGTGCCAGCAGCTTATCCCCTTTGGGCAGAATCAATTCATCCCTCCACTTT.

The chain combines TRBV5-8 with TRBJ1-1, with D possibly matching TRBD1 (6 bases). V lost 5 bases, J lost 3 bases, and 14 bases lay in between. This CDR3 spans 14 amino acids. Germline assignment: CDR1 SGHTS and CDR2 YDEGEE. CDR3 in amino acids: CASRPGDFDTEAFF. CDR3 DNA sequence: TGTGCCAGCAGGCCAGGGGATTTTGACACTGAAGCTTTCTTT.

This clone was observed a handful of times. J is TRBJ1-4 and V is TRBV16, with a weak D call TRBD1 (6 bases). This CDR3 spans 15 amino acids. Trimming shortened V by 4 bases and J by 8 bases, and 17 bases separated the two germline ends. CDR1 is KGHSY and CDR2 is FQNENV in the germline V gene. The CDR3 DNA sequence: TGTGCCAGCAGCCTGGACGGACAGATGCGGGAAAAACTGTTTTTT. Its protein is CASSLDGQMREKLFF.

The V gene is TRBV9, the J gene TRBJ2-6; D is unclear. The germline V gene encodes CDR1 SGDLS and CDR2 YYNGEE. Trimming took off 7 bases at V and 1 base at J, with 9 bases between the two ends. This CDR3 comprises 14 residues. CDR3 sequence: CASGEPSGANVLTF. Here the CDR3 DNA reads TGTGCCAGCGGAGAACCGTCTGGGGCCAACGTCCTGACTTTC.

The chain uses TRBV30 and TRBJ1-4; 10 nucleotides agree with TRBD1. The junction had 3 bases not matched to a gene; V was cut back by 1 base and J by 7 bases. CDR3 length: 14 residues. Germline V gene lookup returns CDR1 GTSNPN and CDR2 SVGIG (reference sequence). The CDR3 protein is CAWSGGQGGEKLFF. The CDR3, as DNA: TGTGCCTGGAGTGGCGGACAGGGGGGTGAAAAACTGTTTTTT.

J is TRBJ2-3 and V is TRBV19; 9 nucleotides match TRBD2. The germline V gene has CDR1 LNHDA and CDR2 SQIVND (reference sequence). The CDR3 loop spans 16 amino acids. The junction had 13 bases not matched to a gene; V was cut back by 7 bases and J by 5 bases. The CDR3 DNA follows: TGTGCCAGTATGACTGGTAGCGGGGGCCCCCGAGATACGCAGTATTTT. Its protein is CASMTGSGGPRDTQYF. The full variable domain, completed using reference TRBV19 and TRBJ2-3, is DGGITQSPKYLFRKEGQNVTLSCEQNLNHDAMYWYRQDPGQGLRLIYYSQIVNDFQKGDIAEGYSVSREKKESFPLTVTSAQKNPTAFYLCASMTGSGGPRDTQYFGPGTRLTVL.

V and J are TRBV9 and TRBJ1-1; D call uncertain. The germline gives CDR1 SGDLS, CDR2 YYNGEE. Trimming shortened V by 5 bases and J by 0 bases, and 8 bases separated the two germline ends. The CDR3 runs to 13 residues. The CDR3 sequence is CASSRTLNTEAFF. CDR3 bases: TGTGCCAGCAGTCGCACACTGAACACTGAAGCTTTCTTT.

The J gene is TRBJ1-1, the V gene TRBV18; 7 bases map to TRBD1. This CDR3 is 14 amino acids long. Germline lookup yields CDR1 KGHSH and CDR2 LQKENI. J gave up 1 base and V 5 bases, and 4 bases lay outside the gene matches. CDR3 coding DNA: TGTGCCAGCTCAGCCGGGACAGCGAACACTGAAGCTTTCTTT. Translated: CASSAGTANTEAFF.

For this clone: Other DNA variants within this sample encode the same CDR3. The chain is built from TRBV20-1 and TRBJ2-7, with D hard to call. CDR3 length: 11 amino acids. From germline, CDR1 is DFQATT and CDR2 SNEGSKA (reference sequence). V dropped 3 bases and J dropped 5 bases, with 8 bases sitting between them. The CDR3 sequence is CSASSGHEQYF. DNA for the CDR3: TGCAGTGCTAGTTCTGGCCACGAGCAGTACTTC.

The V and J genes are TRBV29-1 and TRBJ1-1; possible D gene TRBD1, 5 bases. Per the germline V gene, CDR1 is SQVTM and CDR2 is ANQGSEA. CDR3 length: 12 amino acids. V was cut by 6 bases and J by 3 bases, with 11 bases left in between. The CDR3 loop is CSVGRGDTEAFF. CDR3 sequence (DNA): TGCAGCGTCGGGAGAGGGGACACTGAAGCTTTCTTT.

This rearrangement joins TRBV10-3 to TRBJ1-1; perhaps TRBD1 as D (5 bases). The CDR3 covers 13 residues. V lost 6 bases, J lost 6 bases, and 14 bases lay in between. The germline CDR1 and CDR2 sequences are ENHRY and SYGVKD. This CDR3 reads CAIRWAGNAEAFF. The CDR3 region has the DNA TGTGCCATCAGATGGGCAGGGAATGCTGAAGCTTTCTTT.

V gene TRBV27 combines with J gene TRBJ2-5; the match to TRBD2 covers 9 bases. The J segment lost 7 bases and the V segment lost 0 bases, leaving 9 bases of the junction unmatched. There are 16 residues in the CDR3. CDR1 and CDR2 (germline): MNHEY, SMNVEV (reference sequence). Here the CDR3 DNA reads TGTGCCAGCAGTTTATCGGGCGGGGGGGACCCCGGGACCCAGTACTTC. It translates to CASSLSGGGDPGTQYF.